The clone carrying this T cell receptor beta chain has more than one count but fewer than ten. Time point in this sample: newly diagnosed GD, antithyroid drugs for less than 3 months. With RNA extracted from PBMCs as input, the TCR library was made. The data were obtained in a study of regulatory T cells in long-lasting Graves disease. Unmatched junction bases numbered 6, after V lost 3 bases and J lost 1 base. This CDR3 is built from 18 residues. Germline CDR1 and CDR2: MDHEN and SYDVKM. HTBI primers from iRepertoire and Arm-PCR of CDR3 regions yielded the TCR beta libraries. TCRdb redid the calling of the multiplex PCR reads with MiXCR, one entry per CDR3 protein. The sample has approximately 540,000 distinct CDR3 sequences, around 12% seen once. This sample was also put to use in a study of T cells in Graves' hyperthyroidism and ophthalmopathy. That publication notes: The model identified upcoming ophthalmopathy a median about 7.1 months ahead of onset.

This chain uses TRBV28 with TRBJ2-3; 14 nucleotides agree with TRBD2. The input for sequencing was peripheral blood mononuclear cells (PBMCs), taken at new diagnosis, from a patient treated with antithyroid drugs. The receptor's source is a woman aged 30 to 39 with Graves disease. This CDR3 is CASSFSGLAGEGTDTQYF. CDR3 coding DNA: TGTGCCAGCAGTTTTTCGGGACTAGCGGGAGAGGGCACAGATACGCAGTATTTT.